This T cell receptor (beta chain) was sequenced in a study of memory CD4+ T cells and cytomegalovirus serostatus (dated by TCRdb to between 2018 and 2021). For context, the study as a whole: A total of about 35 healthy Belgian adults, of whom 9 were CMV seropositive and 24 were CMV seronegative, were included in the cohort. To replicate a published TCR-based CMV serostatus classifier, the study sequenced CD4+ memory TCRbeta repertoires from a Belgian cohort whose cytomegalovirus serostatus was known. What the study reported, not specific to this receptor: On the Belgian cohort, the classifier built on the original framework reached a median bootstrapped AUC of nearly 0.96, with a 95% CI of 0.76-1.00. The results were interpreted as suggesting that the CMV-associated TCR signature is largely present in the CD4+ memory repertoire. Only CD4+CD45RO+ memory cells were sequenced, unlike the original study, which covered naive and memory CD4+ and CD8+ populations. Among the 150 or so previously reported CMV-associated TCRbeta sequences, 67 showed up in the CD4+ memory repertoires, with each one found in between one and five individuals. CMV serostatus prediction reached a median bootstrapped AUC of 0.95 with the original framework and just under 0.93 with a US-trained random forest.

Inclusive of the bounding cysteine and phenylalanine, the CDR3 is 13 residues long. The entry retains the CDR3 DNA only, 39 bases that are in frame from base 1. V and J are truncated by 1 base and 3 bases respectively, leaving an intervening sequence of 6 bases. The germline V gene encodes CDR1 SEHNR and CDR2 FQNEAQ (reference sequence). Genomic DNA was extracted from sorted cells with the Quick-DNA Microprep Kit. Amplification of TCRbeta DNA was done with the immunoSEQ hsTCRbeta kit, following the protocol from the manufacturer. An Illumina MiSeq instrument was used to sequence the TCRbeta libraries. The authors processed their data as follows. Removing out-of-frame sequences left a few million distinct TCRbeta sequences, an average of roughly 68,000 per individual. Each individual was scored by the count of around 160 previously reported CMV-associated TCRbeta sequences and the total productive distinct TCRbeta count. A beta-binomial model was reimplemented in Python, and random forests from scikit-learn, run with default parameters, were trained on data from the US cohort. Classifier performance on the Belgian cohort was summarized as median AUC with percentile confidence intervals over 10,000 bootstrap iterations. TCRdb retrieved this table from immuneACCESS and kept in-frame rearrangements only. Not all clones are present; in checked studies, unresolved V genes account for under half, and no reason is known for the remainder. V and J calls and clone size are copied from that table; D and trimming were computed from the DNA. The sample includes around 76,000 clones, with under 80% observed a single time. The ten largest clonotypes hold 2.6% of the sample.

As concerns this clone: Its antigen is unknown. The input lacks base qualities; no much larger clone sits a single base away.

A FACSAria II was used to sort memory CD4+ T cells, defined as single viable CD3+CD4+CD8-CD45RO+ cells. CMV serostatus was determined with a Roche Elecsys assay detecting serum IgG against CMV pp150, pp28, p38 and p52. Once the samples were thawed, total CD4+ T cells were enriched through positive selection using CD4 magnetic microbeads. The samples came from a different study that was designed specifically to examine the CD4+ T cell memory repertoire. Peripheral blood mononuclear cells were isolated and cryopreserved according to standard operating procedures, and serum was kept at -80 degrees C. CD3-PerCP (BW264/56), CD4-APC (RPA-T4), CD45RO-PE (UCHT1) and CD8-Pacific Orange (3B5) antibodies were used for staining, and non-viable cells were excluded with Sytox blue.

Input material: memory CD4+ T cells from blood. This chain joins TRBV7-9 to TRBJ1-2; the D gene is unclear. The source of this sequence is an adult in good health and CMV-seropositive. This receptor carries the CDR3 CASSLGAYYGYTF. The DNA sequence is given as TGTGCCAGCAGCTTAGGTGCCTACTATGGCTACACCTTC.